This section outlines one T cell receptor beta chain sequence together with its context. Its antigen is not identified. TCRdb's table, derived via immunoSEQ multiplex PCR, lists solely in-frame clones and lacks some. The repertoire holds around 86,000 clones, with roughly 90% as singletons. The sample comes from a study of Tregs in tolerant kidney transplant recipients. Related graft donors supplied nonmyeloablative bone marrow transplants, and mixed chimerism was transient. CD4+CD25+CD127- Tregs, CD4+CD25- non-Tregs, CD4 and CD8 cells were sorted. V dropped 0 bases and J dropped 9 bases, with 12 bases sitting between them. The CDR3 sequence is 14 residues long. Germline V CDR1 and CDR2: SGHRS, YFSETQ. Overall study results and limits: Biological reproducibility was not directly addressed, but technical replication error appeared minimal. Antigen-driven expansion was suggested because donor-specific Tregs expanded more than all Tregs in tolerant patients.

The sample in question was CD4+ T cells from blood (PBMCs), obtained 24 months after the transplant. The V and J genes are TRBV5-1 and TRBJ1-4; a weak D match, TRBD1 (5 bases). This TCR came from a human patient who received a combined kidney and bone marrow transplant. Some T cells may have originated in the graft donor. CDR3: CASSLEDSRKKLFF. The CDR3 DNA reads as TGCGCCAGCAGCTTGGAAGACAGCAGGAAAAAACTGTTTTTT.